The 17 T cell receptor beta chains reported below all come from one sample, sequenced in a study of OX40 agonist ivuxolimab in advanced cancers. Sequenced by immunoSEQ multiplex PCR; TCRdb stores in-frame clones only, minus some. Here the sample spans about 55,000 clones, more than 70% being singletons. Specimen: CD4+ or CD8+ T cells sorted from blood, collected in a trial of the OX40 agonist ivuxolimab. Receptors originate from an adult with an advanced solid tumor such as melanoma, head and neck, liver or kidney cancer.

The table lists this clone with a few counts. The J gene is TRBJ2-7, the V gene TRBV4-1, with D tentatively TRBD1 (5 bases). V shed 1 base and J shed 4 bases, with 11 bases lying between them. The CDR3 contains 14 residues. Germline loops: CDR1 MGHRA, CDR2 YSYEKL. The CDR3, as DNA: TGCGCCAGCAGCCAAGTATTTCAGGGATACGAGCAGTACTTC. Protein sequence: CASSQVFQGYEQYF.

The rearrangement links TRBV2 to TRBJ2-3; 13 bases are a match to TRBD2. V lost 11 bases, J lost 7 bases, and 6 bases stayed unmatched. Germline V gene sequence: CDR1 SNHLY, CDR2 FYNNEI. The CDR3 runs 13 residues. The CDR3, as DNA: TGTGCCTCCACTAGCGGGGGGGGGAATACGCAGTATTTT. As protein: CASTSGGGNTQYF.

The chain joins TRBV30 to TRBJ1-2; possible D gene TRBD1, 6 bases. The germline V and J ends were trimmed by 3 bases and 3 bases, with 14 bases remaining between them. Per the germline V gene, CDR1 is GTSNPN and CDR2 is SVGIG (reference sequence). The CDR3 has 14 amino acids. CDR3 bases: TGTGCCTGGAGGCAGACAGGAGGGTACTATGGCTACACCTTC. Its translation is CAWRQTGGYYGYTF.

This sequence joins TRBV11-3 and TRBJ2-1; 14 bases match TRBD2. The CDR3 contains 15 residues. V dropped 3 bases and J dropped 6; count of bases not matched to a gene: 1. Looked up from germline, CDR1 is SGHNT and CDR2 is YENEEA. CDR3 sequence reads: CASSLGTSGSNEQFF. The CDR3 nucleotides read TGTGCCAGCAGCTTGGGGACTAGCGGGAGCAATGAGCAGTTCTTC.

The CDR3 region has the DNA TGTGCCAGCAGTTTGGGCGGTGGGGGGTGGTATGGCTACACCTTC. Amino acids: CASSLGGGGWYGYTF. J is TRBJ1-2 and V is TRBV2; TRBD1 is a possible D gene (5 bases). The CDR3 is 15 residues long. The V end lost 5 bases, the J end lost 5 bases, and 18 bases lay between the germline ends. The germline V gene has CDR1 SNHLY and CDR2 FYNNEI.

The rearrangement links TRBV5-1 to TRBJ1-1; D remains ambiguous. Germline V gene data show CDR1 as SGHRS and CDR2 as YFSETQ. V was clipped by 4 bases and J by 0 bases, with 16 bases between them. CDR3 size: 16 residues. CDR3 residues: CASSRRSAPLNTEAFF. As DNA, the CDR3 is TGCGCCAGCAGCCGACGAAGTGCCCCCTTGAACACTGAAGCTTTCTTT.

This chain connects TRBV6-5 to TRBJ1-3, with 7 bases matching TRBD1. The CDR3 runs to 14 residues. Trimming removed 7 bases from V and 4 bases from J; junction bases left unmatched: 7. Per the germline V gene, CDR1 is MNHEY and CDR2 is SVGAGI. The CDR3 is CASTSTGVGNTIYF. In DNA, the CDR3 is TGTGCCAGCACTTCTACAGGGGTCGGAAACACCATATATTTT.

The V call is TRBV7-3, the J call TRBJ2-1, with 8 positions matching TRBD2. J lost 6 bases, V lost 5 bases, and 6 bases had no gene match. Germline V gene lookup returns CDR1 SGHTA and CDR2 FQGTGA. The CDR3 is 14 residues long. The CDR3 is CASSAAGGFNEQFF. For the CDR3, the DNA is TGTGCCAGCAGCGCCGCGGGAGGATTCAATGAGCAGTTCTTC.

The chain combines TRBV28 with TRBJ2-7; D could derive from TRBD1 or TRBD2 (5 bases each). V shed 8 bases and J shed 9 bases, with 23 bases lying between them. CDR1 MDHEN and CDR2 SYDVKM come from the germline V gene. This CDR3 is built from 14 residues. The CDR3 nucleotides are TGTGCCAGCCAACCGGGACGAAGGATTTTGGGGCAGTACTTC. This sequence encodes CASQPGRRILGQYF.

V usage is TRBV9 and J usage is TRBJ2-5, with D unresolved. Germline CDR1 and CDR2: SGDLS and YYNGEE. Between the trimmed V and J ends, which lost 1 base and 0 bases, there was a span of 4 bases. CDR3 size: 13 residues. The DNA of the CDR3 is TGTGCCAGCAGCGTAACAGACCAAGAGACCCAGTACTTC. Its protein product is CASSVTDQETQYF.

The rearrangement links TRBV9 to TRBJ2-5, with D possibly called TRBD1 or TRBD2 (5 bases each). V gave up 1 base and J gave up 1 base, with 11 bases separating them. Germline V gene sequence: CDR1 SGDLS, CDR2 YYNGEE. CDR3 size: 15 residues. The CDR3 is CASSVMGEPQETQYF. In DNA form, the CDR3 reads TGTGCCAGCAGCGTAATGGGGGAACCCCAAGAGACCCAGTACTTC. Full variable domain (missing parts from reference TRBV9 and TRBJ2-5): DSGVTQTPKHLITATGQRVTLRCSPRSGDLSVYWYQQSLDQGLQFLIQYYNGEERAKGNILERFSAQQFPDLHSELNLSSLELGDSALYFCASSVMGEPQETQYFGPGTRLLVL.

The rearrangement uses TRBV28 and TRBJ2-7; 12 positions match TRBD1. Per the germline V gene, CDR1 is MDHEN and CDR2 is SYDVKM. CDR3 size: 15 residues. V lost 6 bases, J lost 8 bases, and 11 bases stayed unmatched. The CDR3 DNA reads TGTGCCAGCAGCCGACCACAAGGGACAGGGGGCAAGCAGTACTTC. Translated: CASSRPQGTGGKQYF. Complete variable domain (other parts from reference TRBV28 and TRBJ2-7): DVKVTQSSRYLVKRTGEKVFLECVQDMDHENMFWYRQDPGLGLRLIYFSYDVKMKEKGDIPEGYSVSREKKERFSLILESASTNQTSMYLCASSRPQGTGGKQYFGPGTRLTVT.

This sequence joins TRBV9 and TRBJ1-3; D not certain. The CDR3 extends over 16 amino acids. CDR1 SGDLS and CDR2 YYNGEE come from the germline V gene. The V and J ends lost 4 bases and 0 bases respectively, with 14 bases between them. DNA of the CDR3: TGTGCCAGCAGCTCCGAGAACGGTCCCTCTGGAAACACCATATATTTT. Translating it yields CASSSENGPSGNTIYF. Combining the CDR3 with reference TRBV9 and TRBJ1-3 gives the whole variable domain DSGVTQTPKHLITATGQRVTLRCSPRSGDLSVYWYQQSLDQGLQFLIQYYNGEERAKGNILERFSAQQFPDLHSELNLSSLELGDSALYFCASSSENGPSGNTIYFGEGSWLTVV.

The V gene is TRBV30, the J gene TRBJ1-5, with 7 nucleotides matching TRBD1. The CDR3 has 14 residues. V was clipped by 2 bases and J by 6 bases; unmatched bases: 7. CDR1 and CDR2 from the germline V gene are GTSNPN and SVGIG (reference sequence). CDR3 loop: CAWSRRGRGQPQHF. The CDR3, as DNA: TGTGCCTGGAGTAGAAGGGGGCGGGGTCAGCCCCAGCATTTT.

This rearrangement joins TRBV7-2 to TRBJ2-5; tentatively, D is TRBD1 or TRBD2 (7 bases each). TRBJ2-7 matches the DNA end more closely, so the J call is doubtful. The CDR3 length is 15 residues. Germline V CDR1 and CDR2: SGHTA, FQGNSA. The CDR3 loop reads CASSSGTAAFYEQYF. In DNA, the CDR3 is TGTGCCAGCAGCAGCGGGACAGCCGCCTTCTACGAGCAGTACTTC.

V and J are TRBV19 and TRBJ1-1; TRBD1 is a possible D gene (5 bases). This CDR3 is built from 15 residues. Germline V gives CDR1 LNHDA, CDR2 SQIVND (reference sequence). Trimming stripped 3 bases from V and 2 bases from J, with 13 bases between. The CDR3 sequence: CASSMQAGRNTEAFF. The CDR3, as DNA: TGTGCCAGTAGTATGCAGGCAGGGAGAAACACTGAAGCTTTCTTT. Full variable domain (missing parts from reference TRBV19 and TRBJ1-1): DGGITQSPKYLFRKEGQNVTLSCEQNLNHDAMYWYRQDPGQGLRLIYYSQIVNDFQKGDIAEGYSVSREKKESFPLTVTSAQKNPTAFYLCASSMQAGRNTEAFFGQGTRLTVV.

This clone showed up just once. V is TRBV27 and J is TRBJ1-6, with TRBD1 matching over 9 bases. CDR3 length equals 17 residues. The trim removed 4 bases at V and 7 bases at J, leaving 11 bases unmatched. Germline V lookup: CDR1 MNHEY, CDR2 SMNVEV (reference sequence). CDR3 region: CASSWTGAVAGNSPLHF. The CDR3 nucleotides are TGTGCCAGCAGTTGGACAGGGGCGGTTGCAGGGAATTCACCCCTCCACTTT.